This T cell receptor beta chain is drawn from a study of regulatory T cells in long-lasting Graves disease. Findings and limits, study-wide: Repertoires from persistent disease leaned toward TRBV28, TRBJ1-2 and TRBJ2-5. Thyroid tissue went unexamined; only peripheral blood was analyzed.

This clonotype was counted a few times. Its antigen is currently unknown. The CDR3 sequence is 14 residues long. Per germline, CDR1 SGDLS and CDR2 YYNGEE. Deletions cut 4 bases from V and 2 bases from J, with 11 bases between. Sample time point: newly diagnosed GD, antithyroid drugs for less than 3 months. PBMC-extracted RNA yielded the TCR library. Arm-PCR of CDR3 regions with iRepertoire HTBI primers generated TCR beta libraries. TCRdb redid the calling of the multiplex PCR reads with MiXCR, one entry per CDR3 protein. The sample shows some 200,000 distinct CDR3 sequences, about 19% of them seen only once. The same data also went into a second study, on T cells in Graves' hyperthyroidism and ophthalmopathy.

The source material was peripheral blood mononuclear cells (PBMCs), sampled at new diagnosis, from a patient treated with antithyroid drugs. V is TRBV9 and J is TRBJ2-3; D perhaps matches TRBD1 (5 bases). The clonotype originates from a woman under 40 with Graves disease. CDR3 sequence (DNA): TGTGCCAGCAGCCTGAAAGGGGACACAGATACGCAGTATTTT. This sequence encodes CASSLKGDTDTQYF.